This passage covers 10 T cell receptor beta chains from one sample sequenced in a study of post-analysis software for immune sequencing data. Study-wide results and caveats: When patients were compared with controls, four or five TRBV segments were more frequent, TRBV5-6, TRBV5-1 and TRBV20-1 among them.

These TCRs are of unknown antigen specificity. Unique molecular identifiers were present in the TCR beta cDNA libraries. One entry per CDR3 protein, called by TCRdb with MiXCR from the PCR reads. Of almost 700,000 distinct CDR3 sequences in the sample, roughly three fifths were seen once. The sample was blood. The receptors here all came from a girl aged 2-10 years with multiple sclerosis.

This clonotype appeared a few times. CDR3 nucleotides: TGCGCCAGCAGCTATGGACTAGCGGGGGCCCGGGAGACCCAGTACTTC. Protein: CASSYGLAGARETQYF. V gene TRBV5-1 combines with J gene TRBJ2-5, with 13 bases identical to TRBD2. V dropped 3 bases and J dropped 5; count of bases not matched to a gene: 7. Germline CDR1 and CDR2: SGHRS and YFSETQ. CDR3 length: 16 amino acids.

Only a few counts were recorded for this clonotype. The chain has TRBV5-1 and TRBJ2-1; D is uncertain. The CDR3 loop spans 14 amino acids. The V end lost 0 bases, the J end lost 9 bases, and 13 bases lay between the germline ends. Germline V CDR1 and CDR2: SGHRS, YFSETQ. CDR3 protein: CASSLVYFSGEQFF. CDR3 nucleotide sequence: TGCGCCAGCAGCTTGGTCTATTTCTCGGGTGAGCAGTTCTTC.

This chain uses TRBV9 with TRBJ1-2; D uncertain. The V gene lost 0 bases and the J gene lost 4 bases, with 10 bases spanning the gap. This CDR3 has 14 residues. Per the germline V gene, CDR1 is SGDLS and CDR2 is YYNGEE. CDR3 nucleotides: TGTGCCAGCAGCGTAGCCGGAACCAGCTATGGCTACACCTTC. Amino acids: CASSVAGTSYGYTF.

This clonotype has more than one count but fewer than ten. The chain uses TRBV3-1 and TRBJ2-3; 8 bases align to TRBD1. The ends lost 4 bases at V and 6 bases at J; junction bases unmatched: 12. The CDR3 has 16 residues. Per the germline V gene, CDR1 is LGHDT and CDR2 is YNNKEL (reference sequence). For the CDR3, the DNA is TGTGCCAGCAGCCCCGGGGATCAGGGGGCGAGGGATACGCAGTATTTT. This sequence encodes CASSPGDQGARDTQYF.

The chain recombines TRBV7-2 with TRBJ2-4; 11 nucleotides agree with TRBD2. The better agreement between TRBJ2-1 and the DNA end casts doubt on the J call. This CDR3 spans 16 amino acids. The germline CDR1 and CDR2 sequences are SGHTA and FQGNSA. The DNA of the CDR3 is TGTGCCAGCAGCTTAGCAATAGCGGGGGGGCGTAGTGAGCAGTTCTTC. Amino acid sequence: CASSLAIAGGRSEQFF.

The chain is built from TRBV6-6 and TRBJ2-1; D ambiguous. The germline CDR1 and CDR2 sequences are MNHNY and SVGAGI (reference sequence). The CDR3 spans 12 residues. Trimming shortened V by 2 bases and J by 7 bases, and 6 bases separated the two germline ends. CDR3 in amino acids: CASSYSMNEQFF. Here the CDR3 DNA reads TGTGCCAGCAGTTACAGTATGAATGAGCAGTTCTTC.

This clonotype came up a few times. The chain employs TRBV14 and TRBJ1-1; TRBD1 matches 7 bases. Germline loops: CDR1 SGHDN, CDR2 FVKESK. Trimming removed 5 bases from V and 3 bases from J; junction bases left unmatched: 9. The length of the CDR3 is 15 residues. This CDR3 reads CASSLRTGRDTEAFF. In DNA form, the CDR3 reads TGTGCCAGCAGCTTGCGGACAGGAAGAGACACTGAAGCTTTCTTT.

V and J are TRBV7-8 and TRBJ2-1; D may correspond to TRBD1 or TRBD2 (5 bases each). Trimming stripped 3 bases from V and 0 bases from J, with 15 bases between. There are 17 residues in the CDR3. From germline, CDR1 is SGHVS and CDR2 FQNEAQ. The CDR3 DNA follows: TGTGCCAGCAGCTTCGTTGACGGGACCGCCTCCTACAATGAGCAGTTCTTC. This sequence encodes CASSFVDGTASYNEQFF.

This clonotype was found once. The chain joins TRBV4-3 to TRBJ1-2; 8 bases align to TRBD1. Losses at the gene ends were 5 bases for V and 6 bases for J; bases not matched to a gene: 8. CDR1 is LGHNA, CDR2 YSLEER, per germline. The CDR3 spans 14 residues. The CDR3 bases are TGCGCCAGCAGCACCGCTCACAGGGGGGATGGCTACACCTTC. Its protein product is CASSTAHRGDGYTF.

The chain combines TRBV4-1 with TRBJ2-7, with D uncertain. The germline V and J ends were trimmed by 0 bases and 2 bases, with 11 bases remaining between them. The CDR3 contains 15 residues. The V gene's germline CDR1 is MGHRA and CDR2 YSYEKL. As DNA, the CDR3 is TGCGCCAGCAGCCAAGACGTGGATACCGCCTACGAGCAGTACTTC. It codes for CASSQDVDTAYEQYF.